This T cell receptor beta chain was sequenced for a study of cytomegalovirus exposure and HLA in healthy donors. The PCR used 60 Vbeta and 13 Jbeta primers. The data were produced by immunoSEQ multiplex PCR, yet TCRdb's version contains in-frame clones alone and is incomplete. Here the sample spans 150,000 or so clones, 65% to 80% being singletons. Study results and caveats: Most of the TCR beta V segments (in an earlier analysis) were productive either about 90% or about 30% of the time.

With respect to this clone: The antigen is not known.

Per germline, CDR1 MDHEN and CDR2 SYDVKM. Trimming shortened V by 6 bases and J by 5 bases, and 15 bases separated the two germline ends. This CDR3 has 14 amino acids. Sequencing was carried out using PBMCs. The clonotype originates from a male donor in good health and CMV-seropositive. J is TRBJ2-3 and V is TRBV28; TRBD1 is a possible D gene (6 bases). The CDR3 nucleotides are TGTGCCAGCAGCAGGGGCACGACAGGAGATACGCAGTATTTT. Protein product: CASSRGTTGDTQYF.